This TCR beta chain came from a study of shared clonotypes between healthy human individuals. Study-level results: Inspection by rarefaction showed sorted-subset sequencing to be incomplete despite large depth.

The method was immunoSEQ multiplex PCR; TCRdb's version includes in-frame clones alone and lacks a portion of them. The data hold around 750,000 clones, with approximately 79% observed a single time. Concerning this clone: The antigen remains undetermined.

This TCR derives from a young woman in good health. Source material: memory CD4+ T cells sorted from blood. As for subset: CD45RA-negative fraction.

The CDR3 region has the DNA TGTGCCAGTGGACGTCCATCGAATGAAAAACTGTTTTTT. Translated, it gives CASGRPSNEKLFF. The chain joins TRBV28 to TRBJ1-4; no clear D. The CDR3 loop spans 13 amino acids. The germline V and J ends were trimmed by 9 bases and 5 bases, with 13 bases remaining between them. CDR1 and CDR2 from the germline V gene are MDHEN and SYDVKM.